These 12 T cell receptor beta chains originate from one sample sequenced in a study of T cell responses to AZD1222 COVID-19 vaccine (dated by TCRdb to the early 2020s). Interpreted using the paper, the time point label stands for: about 28 days (+/-7) after the second vaccine dose. Library preparation used the immunoSEQ multiplex PCR assay. TCRdb obtained this table from immuneACCESS and retained in-frame rearrangements with V and J assigned. These tables miss some clones; where compared with another copy, unresolved V genes account for less than half of the shortfall, and the remainder is unexplained. This sample has about 140,000 clones in its table, and around nine tenths of those were observed once. The top ten hold 4% of the sample. Sequences were derived from peripheral blood, sampled 28 days after the second AZD1222 dose. The receptors shown here come from an adult who received the AZD1222 COVID-19 vaccine.

The genes are TRBV7-9 and TRBJ2-3; D possibly matches TRBD1 or TRBD2 (5 bases each). V lost 7 bases to trimming and J lost 2 bases, with 19 bases between them. Germline V gene data show CDR1 as SEHNR and CDR2 as FQNEAQ (reference sequence). CDR3 length: 16 residues. CDR3 loop: CASNPLGVRTTDTQYF. As DNA, the CDR3 is TGTGCCAGCAACCCTTTGGGGGTGCGGACCACAGATACGCAGTATTTT.

The chain recombines TRBV7-3 with TRBJ2-2; D gene unclear. The V gene's germline CDR1 is SGHTA and CDR2 FQGTGA. The CDR3 length is 12 residues. V dropped 4 bases and J dropped 3 bases, with 3 bases sitting between them. This CDR3 is CASSSYTGELFF. The CDR3 nucleotides are TGTGCCAGCAGCTCATACACCGGGGAGCTGTTTTTT.

This clone was detected once. This chain uses TRBV15 with TRBJ1-5; possibly TRBD1 for D (5 bases). The CDR3 totals 16 residues. The germline CDR1 and CDR2 sequences are LNHNV and YYDKDF (reference sequence). V lost 5 bases and J 5 bases, leaving 19 bases between the germline ends. The CDR3 coding sequence is TGTGCCACCAGCGGGAGTCTGCGCAGGGCGGATCAGCCCCAGCATTTT. Residues: CATSGSLRRADQPQHF.

V usage is TRBV23-1 and J usage is TRBJ1-6; 7 bases line up with TRBD1. TRBV23-1 counts as an open reading frame of uncertain function. The length of the CDR3 is 16 residues. J was trimmed by 14 bases and V by 2 bases; bases with no gene match: 15. The CDR3 region is CASSQLNPGTESTLHF. As DNA, the CDR3 is TGCGCCAGCAGTCAACTCAACCCCGGGACAGAAAGTACCCTCCACTTT.

This clone was seen a single time. V gene TRBV5-1 combines with J gene TRBJ1-1; tentatively, D is TRBD1 (6 bases). The CDR3 consists of 14 residues. V was shortened by 3 bases and J by 4 bases, with 13 bases between the two germline ends. Germline V gene sequence: CDR1 SGHRS, CDR2 YFSETQ. CDR3 protein: CASSWGGGATEAFF. Here the CDR3 DNA reads TGCGCCAGCAGCTGGGGCGGGGGGGCCACTGAAGCTTTCTTT.

The V call is TRBV11-2, the J call TRBJ2-4; no definite D call. The germline gives CDR1 SGHAT, CDR2 FQNNGV. The V gene lost 10 bases and the J gene lost 8 bases, with 15 bases spanning the gap. CDR3 length equals 12 residues. This chain's CDR3 is CATRVPADIQYF. The CDR3 coding sequence is TGTGCCACTCGGGTCCCTGCAGACATTCAGTACTTC.

This clone was detected once. This rearrangement joins TRBV5-4 to TRBJ1-2, with 10 bases that match TRBD1. The CDR3 is 14 amino acids. V gave up 5 bases and J gave up 8 bases; unmatched junction bases: 9. Germline CDR1 is SGHNT and CDR2 is YYREEE (reference sequence). CDR3 in amino acids: CASRTWDRGRGYTF. The CDR3 DNA reads as TGTGCCAGCAGAACTTGGGACAGGGGAAGGGGCTACACCTTC.

The rearrangement joins TRBV9 to TRBJ1-6; tentative D call: TRBD1 (5 bases). Germline CDR1 and CDR2: SGDLS and YYNGEE. The CDR3 has 13 residues. The V gene lost 1 base and the J gene lost 11 bases, with 10 bases spanning the gap. The CDR3 sequence is CASSVMGDPPLHF. As DNA, the CDR3 is TGTGCCAGCAGCGTAATGGGGGATCCACCCCTCCACTTT. Full variable domain (missing parts from reference TRBV9 and TRBJ1-6): DSGVTQTPKHLITATGQRVTLRCSPRSGDLSVYWYQQSLDQGLQFLIQYYNGEERAKGNILERFSAQQFPDLHSELNLSSLELGDSALYFCASSVMGDPPLHFGNGTRLTVT.

The chain employs TRBV5-1 and TRBJ2-7, with 7 bases lining up with TRBD2. J was trimmed by 2 bases and V by 2 bases; bases with no gene match: 4. From germline, CDR1 is SGHRS and CDR2 YFSETQ. The CDR3 is 14 residues long. DNA of the CDR3: TGCGCCAGCAGCTTAGCGGGGACTCCCTACGAGCAGTACTTC. It specifies CASSLAGTPYEQYF.

The chain has TRBV6-5 and TRBJ1-2; D remains ambiguous. Trimming cost V 8 bases and J 5 bases, with 15 bases left between them. Germline CDR1 is MNHEY and CDR2 is SVGAGI. The CDR3 length is 13 residues. As DNA, the CDR3 is TGTGCCAGCGTTATCGGACCGTCATATGGCTACACCTTC. This gives the protein CASVIGPSYGYTF.

CDR3 coding DNA: TGTGCCATCAGTGAGTTCACTAGCGGTAATGAGCAGTTCTTC. This sequence encodes CAISEFTSGNEQFF. V is TRBV10-3 and J is TRBJ2-1, with 8 nucleotides matching TRBD2. The CDR3 consists of 14 residues. V lost 1 base and J lost 7; bases outside the gene matches: 3. The germline V gene encodes CDR1 ENHRY and CDR2 SYGVKD.

The chain has TRBV30 and TRBJ1-2; maybe TRBD1 (5 bases). Germline-derived CDR1 and CDR2 are GTSNPN and SVGIG (reference sequence). Trimming took 5 bases from V and 5 from J, leaving 15 bases between them. The CDR3 covers 13 residues. The CDR3 DNA reads as TGTGCCTGGGGGACTTCCAGAACTTATGGCTACACCTTC. Protein: CAWGTSRTYGYTF.